This T cell receptor (beta chain) was recorded in a study of T cell repertoires in cytomegalovirus infection. Study-level information: It can be stated that public TCR beta signatures indicated CMV infection as well as a matching HLA type.

Study-level points and caveats: HLA-C-restricted, CMV-specific TCR beta clonotypes were dominant ex vivo. Identification of carriers of CMV plus the relevant HLA was performed using cumulative public TCR beta family frequency.

Regarding this clonotype: Antigen unknown.

MiXCR, run by TCRdb on the reads, gives a single entry per CDR3 protein. The profile shows around 450,000 distinct CDR3 sequences, approximately 32% of them singletons. The sequence was obtained from a human donor in good health (CMV status not recorded). Some clones in this sample may be carry-over from other donors' samples. The sequenced sample was PBMCs.

CDR3 DNA: TGTGCCAGCAGCCAAGGGGCAGGTGTGAATGAGCAGTTCTTC. Amino acids: CASSQGAGVNEQFF. The chain couples TRBV4-2 to TRBJ2-1; D remains unclear. V lost 1 base to trimming and J lost 7 bases, with 11 bases between them. The CDR3 is made up of 14 amino acids. CDR1 and CDR2 from the germline V gene are LGHNA and YNFKEQ.